This T cell receptor beta chain stems from a study of human T cells and chemical hapten exposure. At least ten counts were recorded for this clonotype. TCRdb itself ran the RACE reads through MiXCR, one entry per CDR3 protein. The table includes 65,000 or so distinct CDR3 sequences, roughly 6.1% detected once. The CDR3 loop spans 16 amino acids. Germline CDR1 reads SNHLY; CDR2 reads FYNNEI. Deletions cut 6 bases from V and 0 bases from J, with 15 bases between. Time point reported: healthy volunteer bleed at 6 weeks. Sequencing started from total RNA isolated from unfractionated whole blood. V is TRBV2 and J is TRBJ2-1; D is perhaps TRBD1 (6 bases). Sequencing was performed on whole blood. This receptor was identified in a female donor in good health. Some clones in this sample may be carry-over from other donors' samples. CDR3 loop: CASSAAGDISYNEQFF. CDR3 DNA: TGTGCCAGCAGCGCAGCTGGGGACATCTCCTACAATGAGCAGTTCTTC.